This T cell receptor beta chain is from a study of T cell repertoires in cytomegalovirus infection. This clonotype was counted only a few times. TCRdb reprocessed the reads via MiXCR and lists one record per CDR3 protein. The table lists more than 400,000 distinct CDR3 sequences, less than 30% of them singletons. This clonotype was sampled from a human donor in good health (CMV status not recorded). Some clones in this sample may be carry-over from other donors' samples. The sequencing sample was made of PBMCs.

As DNA, the CDR3 is TGCAGTGCTAGAGCGGACCGCAATCAGCCCCAGCATTTT. Translated: CSARADRNQPQHF. V usage is TRBV20-1 and J usage is TRBJ1-5; D remains ambiguous. CDR3 length equals 13 residues. The germline CDR1 and CDR2 sequences are DFQATT and SNEGSKA (reference sequence). Trimming took off 1 base at V and 2 bases at J, with 6 bases between the two ends.